This T cell receptor beta chain stems from a study of type 1 regulatory T cells. In the study overall: T-allo10 is an in vitro-generated, Tr1-enriched CD4 T cell product specific for alloantigen. Overall study findings and caveats: Compared with non-Tr1 cells, Tr1 cells showed a narrower TCR repertoire.

A word on this clonotype: Antigen specificity is unknown.

The CDR3 totals 15 residues. Trimming stripped 5 bases from V and 5 bases from J, with 16 bases between. In germline, CDR1 is LGHNA, CDR2 YNFKEQ. MiXCR was run by TCRdb on the reads, yielding one entry per CDR3 protein. Of about 71,000 distinct CDR3 sequences listed, under 25% are singletons. The sample comprised cultured type 1 regulatory T (Tr1) cells, either the whole culture or a sorted fraction (not recorded which). V is TRBV4-2 and J is TRBJ2-1; D perhaps matches TRBD1 (5 bases). The clonotype comes from a human donor in good health. This CDR3 reads CASSNDSGNDNEQFF. CDR3 in DNA: TGTGCCAGCAGCAACGACAGTGGGAACGACAATGAGCAGTTCTTC.